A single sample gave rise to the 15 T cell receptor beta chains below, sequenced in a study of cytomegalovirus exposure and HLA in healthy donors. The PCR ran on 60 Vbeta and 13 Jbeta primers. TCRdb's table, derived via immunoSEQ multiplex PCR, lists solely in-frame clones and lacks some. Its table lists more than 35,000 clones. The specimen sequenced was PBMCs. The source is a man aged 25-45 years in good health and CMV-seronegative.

In DNA form, the CDR3 reads TGCGCCAGCAGCCAAGAGAGGCAGTCCTTCTATGGCTACACCTTC. It encodes CASSQERQSFYGYTF. The chain couples TRBV4-3 to TRBJ1-2; D gene ambiguous. Germline loops: CDR1 LGHNA, CDR2 YSLEER. Deletions cut 0 bases from V and 4 bases from J, with 12 bases between. The length of the CDR3 is 15 residues.

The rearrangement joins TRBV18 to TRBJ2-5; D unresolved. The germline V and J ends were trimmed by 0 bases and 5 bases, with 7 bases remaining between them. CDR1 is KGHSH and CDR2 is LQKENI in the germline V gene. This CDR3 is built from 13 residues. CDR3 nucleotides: TGTGCCAGCTCACCACCCGCCGGGGAGACCCAGTACTTC. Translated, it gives CASSPPAGETQYF. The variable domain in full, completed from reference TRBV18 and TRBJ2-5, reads NAGVMQNPRHLVRRRGQEARLRCSPMKGHSHVYWYRQLPEEGLKFMVYLQKENIIDESGMPKERFSAEFPKEGPSILRIQQVVRGDSAAYFCASSPPAGETQYFGPGTRLLVL.

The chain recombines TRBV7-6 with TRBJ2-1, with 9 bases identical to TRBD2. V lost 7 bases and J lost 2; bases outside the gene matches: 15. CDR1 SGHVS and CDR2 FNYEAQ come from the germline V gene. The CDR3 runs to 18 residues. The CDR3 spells CASTHFKGAGGPYNEQFF. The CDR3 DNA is TGTGCCAGCACCCACTTCAAGGGAGCGGGGGGACCCTACAATGAGCAGTTCTTC.

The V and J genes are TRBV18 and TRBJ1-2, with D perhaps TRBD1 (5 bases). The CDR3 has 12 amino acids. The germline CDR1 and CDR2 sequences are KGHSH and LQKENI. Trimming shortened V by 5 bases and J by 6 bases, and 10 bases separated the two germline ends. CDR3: CASSSGVHGYTF. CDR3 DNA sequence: TGTGCCAGCTCATCGGGGGTCCATGGCTACACCTTC. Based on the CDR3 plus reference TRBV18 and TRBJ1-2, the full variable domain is NAGVMQNPRHLVRRRGQEARLRCSPMKGHSHVYWYRQLPEEGLKFMVYLQKENIIDESGMPKERFSAEFPKEGPSILRIQQVVRGDSAAYFCASSSGVHGYTFGSGTRLTVV.

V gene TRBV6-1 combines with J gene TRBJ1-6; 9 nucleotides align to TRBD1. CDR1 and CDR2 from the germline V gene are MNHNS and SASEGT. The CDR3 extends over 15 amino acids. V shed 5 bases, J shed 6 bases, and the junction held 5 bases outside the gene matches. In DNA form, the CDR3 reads TGTGCCAGCAGTATACAGGGGGCTGGTAATTCACCCCTCCACTTT. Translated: CASSIQGAGNSPLHF.

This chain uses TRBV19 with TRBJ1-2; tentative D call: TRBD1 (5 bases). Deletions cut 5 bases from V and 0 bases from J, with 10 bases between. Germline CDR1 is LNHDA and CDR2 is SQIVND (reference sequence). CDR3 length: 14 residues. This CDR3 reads CASSLGRANYGYTF. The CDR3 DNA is TGTGCCAGTAGTTTGGGCAGGGCTAACTATGGCTACACCTTC.

DNA of the CDR3: TGTGCCAGCAGTCGACCGGGACAGGGAAACTATGGCTACACCTTC. This gives the protein CASSRPGQGNYGYTF. The V gene is TRBV2, the J gene TRBJ1-2, with TRBD1 matching over 9 bases. V shed 5 bases, J shed 2 bases, and the junction held 6 bases outside the gene matches. The CDR3 length is 15 residues. Germline V gene sequence: CDR1 SNHLY, CDR2 FYNNEI.

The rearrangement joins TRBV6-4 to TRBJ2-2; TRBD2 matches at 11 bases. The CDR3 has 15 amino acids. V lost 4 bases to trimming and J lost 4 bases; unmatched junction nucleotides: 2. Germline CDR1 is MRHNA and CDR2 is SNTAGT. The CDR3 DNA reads TGTGCCAGCAGTGGTACTAGCGGGGGCACCGGGGAGCTGTTTTTT. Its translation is CASSGTSGGTGELFF.

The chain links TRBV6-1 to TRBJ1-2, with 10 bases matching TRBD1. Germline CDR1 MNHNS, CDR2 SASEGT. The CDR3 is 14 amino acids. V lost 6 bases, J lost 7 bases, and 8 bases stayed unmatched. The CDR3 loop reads CASSKDRGRLGYTF. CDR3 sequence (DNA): TGTGCCAGCAGCAAAGACAGGGGGCGGCTTGGCTACACCTTC.

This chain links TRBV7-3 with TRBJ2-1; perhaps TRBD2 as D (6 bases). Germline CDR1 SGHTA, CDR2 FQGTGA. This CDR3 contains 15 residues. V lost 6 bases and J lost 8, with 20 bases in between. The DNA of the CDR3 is TGTGCCAGCAGTTCGGGAGTTGGTTCTATCGATGAGCAGTTCTTC. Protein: CASSSGVGSIDEQFF.

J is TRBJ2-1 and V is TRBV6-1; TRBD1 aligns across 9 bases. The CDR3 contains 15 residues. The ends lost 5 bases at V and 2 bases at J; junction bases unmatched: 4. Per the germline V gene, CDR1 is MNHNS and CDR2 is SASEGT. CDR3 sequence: CASSLTGGPYNEQFF. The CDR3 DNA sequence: TGTGCCAGCAGTCTTACAGGGGGCCCCTACAATGAGCAGTTCTTC.

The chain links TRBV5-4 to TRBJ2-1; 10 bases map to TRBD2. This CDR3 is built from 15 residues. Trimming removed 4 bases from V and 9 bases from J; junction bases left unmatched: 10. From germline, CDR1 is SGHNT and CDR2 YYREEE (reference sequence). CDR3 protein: CASSLQSLAGTEQFF. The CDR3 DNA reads TGTGCCAGCAGCCTCCAGTCACTAGCGGGAACTGAGCAGTTCTTC.

In DNA form, the CDR3 reads TGTGCCAGCAGCTTAGCGCGTGATAGCGGGAGCTACAATGAGCAGTTCTTC. It codes for CASSLARDSGSYNEQFF. The V and J genes are TRBV7-8 and TRBJ2-1; 9 bases match TRBD2. CDR3 size: 17 residues. V shed 0 bases and J 3 bases; nucleotides not matched to a gene: 6. Germline loops: CDR1 SGHVS, CDR2 FQNEAQ.

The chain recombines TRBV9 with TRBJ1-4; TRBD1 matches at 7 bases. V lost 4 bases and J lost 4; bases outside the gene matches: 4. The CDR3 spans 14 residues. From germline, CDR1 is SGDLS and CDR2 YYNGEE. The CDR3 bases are TGTGCCAGCAGCCCGGGACAGCTTAATGAAAAACTGTTTTTT. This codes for CASSPGQLNEKLFF.

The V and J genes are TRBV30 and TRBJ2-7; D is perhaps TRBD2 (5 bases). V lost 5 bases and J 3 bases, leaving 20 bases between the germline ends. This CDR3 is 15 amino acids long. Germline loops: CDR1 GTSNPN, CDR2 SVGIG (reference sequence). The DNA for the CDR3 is TGTGCCTGGGGTCTAGCAGGTAGAGGGATCTACGAGCAGTACTTC. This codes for CAWGLAGRGIYEQYF.